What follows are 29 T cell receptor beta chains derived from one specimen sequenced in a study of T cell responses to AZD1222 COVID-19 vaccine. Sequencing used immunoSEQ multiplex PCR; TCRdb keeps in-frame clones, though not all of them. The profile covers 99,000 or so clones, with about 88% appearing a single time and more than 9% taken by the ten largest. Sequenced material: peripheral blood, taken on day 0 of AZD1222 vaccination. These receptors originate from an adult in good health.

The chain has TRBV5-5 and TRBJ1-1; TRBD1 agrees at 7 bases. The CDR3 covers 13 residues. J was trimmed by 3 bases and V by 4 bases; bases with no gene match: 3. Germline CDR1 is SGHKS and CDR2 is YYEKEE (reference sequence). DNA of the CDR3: TGTGCCAGCAGCGAGGGGGCGCACACTGAAGCTTTCTTT. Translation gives CASSEGAHTEAFF.

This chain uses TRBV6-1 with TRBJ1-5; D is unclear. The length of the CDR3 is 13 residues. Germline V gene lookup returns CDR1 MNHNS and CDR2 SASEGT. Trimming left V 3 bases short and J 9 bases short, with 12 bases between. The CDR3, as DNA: TGTGCCAGCAGTGACCCTCCGTCCCGGCCCCAGCATTTT. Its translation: CASSDPPSRPQHF.

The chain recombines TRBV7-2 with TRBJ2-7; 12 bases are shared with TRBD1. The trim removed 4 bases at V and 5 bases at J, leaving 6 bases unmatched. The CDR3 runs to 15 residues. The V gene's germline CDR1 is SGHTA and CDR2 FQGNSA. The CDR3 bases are TGTGCCAGCAGCTCAGCCGGGACAGGGGGCAACGAGCAGTACTTC. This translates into CASSSAGTGGNEQYF. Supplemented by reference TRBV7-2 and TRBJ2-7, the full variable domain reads GAGVSQSPSNKVTEKGKDVELRCDPISGHTALYWYRQSLGQGLEFLIYFQGNSAPDKSGLPSDRFSAERTGGSVSTLTIQRTQQEDSAVYLCASSSAGTGGNEQYFGPGTRLTVT.

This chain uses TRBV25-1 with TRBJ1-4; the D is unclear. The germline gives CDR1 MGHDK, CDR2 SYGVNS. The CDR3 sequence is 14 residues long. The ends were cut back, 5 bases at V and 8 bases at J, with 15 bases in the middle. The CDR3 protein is CASSPAGIREKLFF. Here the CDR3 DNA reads TGTGCCAGCAGTCCGGCCGGAATACGGGAAAAACTGTTTTTT.

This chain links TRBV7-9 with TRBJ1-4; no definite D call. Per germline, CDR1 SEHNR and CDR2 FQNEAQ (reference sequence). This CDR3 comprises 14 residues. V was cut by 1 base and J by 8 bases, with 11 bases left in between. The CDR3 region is CASSLVASQEKLFF. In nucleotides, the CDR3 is TGTGCCAGCAGCTTAGTAGCCAGCCAGGAAAAACTGTTTTTT.

The CDR3 protein is CASSPSTSYNEQFF. CDR3 DNA: TGTGCCAGCAGCCCCTCGACTAGCTACAATGAGCAGTTCTTC. The chain has TRBV7-2 and TRBJ2-1, with a possible D match to TRBD2 (6 bases). This CDR3 comprises 14 residues. Germline V gene lookup returns CDR1 SGHTA and CDR2 FQGNSA. V was trimmed by 5 bases and J by 3 bases, leaving 11 bases between them.

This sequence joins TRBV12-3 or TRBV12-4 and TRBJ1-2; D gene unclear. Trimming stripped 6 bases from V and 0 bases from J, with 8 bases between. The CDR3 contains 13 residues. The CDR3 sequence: CASSRKTNYGYTF. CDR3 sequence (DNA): TGTGCCAGCAGCAGGAAAACTAACTATGGCTACACCTTC.

CDR3 sequence reads: CASSTGSPDSPLHF. The DNA of the CDR3 is TGCGCCAGCAGTACCGGCAGCCCCGATTCACCCCTCCACTTT. The V and J genes are TRBV23-1 and TRBJ1-6; D unresolved. TRBV23-1 is noted as an ORF with a role that remains uncertain. V was clipped by 5 bases and J by 8 bases, with 13 bases between them. This CDR3 contains 14 residues.

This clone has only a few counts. CDR3 in DNA: TGTGCCAGCAGCTCGGGTGGCTCTGGAAACACCATATATTTT. It yields the protein CASSSGGSGNTIYF. This sequence joins TRBV6-2 or TRBV6-3 and TRBJ1-3, with D unresolved. The length of the CDR3 is 14 residues. CDR1 MNHEY and CDR2 SVGEGT come from the germline V gene. V was clipped by 6 bases and J by 0 bases, with 9 bases between them.

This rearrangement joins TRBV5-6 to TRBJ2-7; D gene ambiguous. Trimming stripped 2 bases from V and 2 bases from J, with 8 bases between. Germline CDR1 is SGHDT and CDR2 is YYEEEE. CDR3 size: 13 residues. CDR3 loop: CASSFTDTYEQYF. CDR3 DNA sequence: TGTGCCAGCAGCTTCACTGATACCTACGAGCAGTACTTC.

CDR3 DNA: TGCGCCAGCAGCTTCTCCGGGACAGGGGTCCAAGAGGAAAAACTGTTTTTT. Its protein is CASSFSGTGVQEEKLFF. This chain joins TRBV5-1 and TRBJ1-4, with TRBD1 matching 10 bases. This CDR3 contains 17 residues. V lost 2 bases, J lost 8 bases, and 12 bases stayed unmatched. Germline CDR1 SGHRS, CDR2 YFSETQ.

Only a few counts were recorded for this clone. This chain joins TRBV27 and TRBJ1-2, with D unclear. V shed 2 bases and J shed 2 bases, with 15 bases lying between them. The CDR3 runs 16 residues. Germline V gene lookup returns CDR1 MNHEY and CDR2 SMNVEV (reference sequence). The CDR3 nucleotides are TGTGCCAGCAGTTTACGGCCCGAGGGAGGGAACTATGGCTACACCTTC. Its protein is CASSLRPEGGNYGYTF.

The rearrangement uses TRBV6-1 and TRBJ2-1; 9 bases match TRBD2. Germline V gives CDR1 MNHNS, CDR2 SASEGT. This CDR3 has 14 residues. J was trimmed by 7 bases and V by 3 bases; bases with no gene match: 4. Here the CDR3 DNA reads TGTGCCAGCAGTGACCTAGCGGGAAGGAATGAGCAGTTCTTC. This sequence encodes CASSDLAGRNEQFF.

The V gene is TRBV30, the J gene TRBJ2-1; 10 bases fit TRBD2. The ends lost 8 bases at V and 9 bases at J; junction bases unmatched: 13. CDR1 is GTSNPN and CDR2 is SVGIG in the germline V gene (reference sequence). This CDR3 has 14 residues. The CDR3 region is CAQTLAGGRGEQFF. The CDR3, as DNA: TGTGCCCAAACGTTAGCGGGAGGAAGGGGTGAGCAGTTCTTC.

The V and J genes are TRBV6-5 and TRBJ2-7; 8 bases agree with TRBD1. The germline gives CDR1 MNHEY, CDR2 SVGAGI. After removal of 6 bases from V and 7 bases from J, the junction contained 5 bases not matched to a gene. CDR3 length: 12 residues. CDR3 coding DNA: TGTGCCAGCAGCCGCACAGGGGGAGAGCAGTACTTC. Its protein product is CASSRTGGEQYF.

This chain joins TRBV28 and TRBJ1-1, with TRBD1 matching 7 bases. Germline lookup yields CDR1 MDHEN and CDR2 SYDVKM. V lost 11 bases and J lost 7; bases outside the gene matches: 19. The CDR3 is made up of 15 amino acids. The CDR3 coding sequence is TGTGCCGGGAAGACAACGGGACAGTTGAACGTTGAAGCTTTCTTT. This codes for CAGKTTGQLNVEAFF.

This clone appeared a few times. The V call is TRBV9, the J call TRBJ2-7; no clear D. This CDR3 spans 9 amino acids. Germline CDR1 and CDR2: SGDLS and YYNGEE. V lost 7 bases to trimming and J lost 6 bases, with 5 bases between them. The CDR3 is CASFSEQYF. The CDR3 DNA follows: TGTGCCAGCTTCTCCGAGCAGTACTTC.

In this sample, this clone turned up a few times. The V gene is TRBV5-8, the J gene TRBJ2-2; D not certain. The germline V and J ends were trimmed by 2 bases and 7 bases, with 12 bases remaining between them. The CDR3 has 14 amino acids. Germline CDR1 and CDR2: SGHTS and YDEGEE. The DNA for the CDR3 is TGTGCCAGCAGCTTCGTGAACAAACTCGGGGAGCTGTTTTTT. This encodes CASSFVNKLGELFF.

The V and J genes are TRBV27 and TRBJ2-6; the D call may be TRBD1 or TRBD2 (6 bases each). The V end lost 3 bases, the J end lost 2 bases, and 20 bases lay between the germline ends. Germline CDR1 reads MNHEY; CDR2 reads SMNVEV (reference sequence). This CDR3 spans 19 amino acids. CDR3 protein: CASSFGGGRTGAGANVLTF. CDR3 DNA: TGTGCCAGCAGTTTTGGTGGGGGCCGCACGGGGGCTGGGGCCAACGTCCTGACTTTC.

The CDR3 DNA follows: TGTGCCAGCAGCCATATAGGACAGGGTTTAGGTACGCAGTATTTT. Its translation: CASSHIGQGLGTQYF. The chain has TRBV3-1 (or the pseudogene TRBV3-2) and TRBJ2-3; TRBD1 aligns across 8 bases. J lost 8 bases, V lost 3 bases, and 10 bases had no gene match. The CDR3 loop spans 15 amino acids. Germline CDR1 LGHDT, CDR2 YNNKEL (reference sequence).

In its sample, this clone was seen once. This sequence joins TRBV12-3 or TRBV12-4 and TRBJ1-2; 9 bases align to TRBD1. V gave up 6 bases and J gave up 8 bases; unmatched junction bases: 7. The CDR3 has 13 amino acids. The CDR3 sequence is CASSPQGAGGYTF. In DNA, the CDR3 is TGTGCCAGCAGCCCACAGGGGGCGGGGGGCTACACCTTC.

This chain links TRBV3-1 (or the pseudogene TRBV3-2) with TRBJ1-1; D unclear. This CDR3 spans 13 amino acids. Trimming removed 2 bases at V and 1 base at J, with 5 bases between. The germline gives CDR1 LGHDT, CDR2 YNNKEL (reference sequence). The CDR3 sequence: CASSQWGNTEAFF. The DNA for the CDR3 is TGTGCCAGCAGCCAATGGGGGAACACTGAAGCTTTCTTT.

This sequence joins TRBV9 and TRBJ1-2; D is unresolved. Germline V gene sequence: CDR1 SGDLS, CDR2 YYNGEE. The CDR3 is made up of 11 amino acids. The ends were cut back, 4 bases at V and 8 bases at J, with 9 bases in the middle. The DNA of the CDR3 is TGTGCCAGCAGCTCCCGTGACGGCTACACCTTC. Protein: CASSSRDGYTF.

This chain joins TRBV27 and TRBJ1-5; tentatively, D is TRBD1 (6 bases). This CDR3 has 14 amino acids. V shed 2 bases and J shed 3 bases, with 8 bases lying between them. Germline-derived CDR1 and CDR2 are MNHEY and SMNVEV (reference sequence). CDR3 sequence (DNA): TGTGCCAGCAGTTTAACAGGGATCAATCAGCCCCAGCATTTT. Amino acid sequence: CASSLTGINQPQHF.

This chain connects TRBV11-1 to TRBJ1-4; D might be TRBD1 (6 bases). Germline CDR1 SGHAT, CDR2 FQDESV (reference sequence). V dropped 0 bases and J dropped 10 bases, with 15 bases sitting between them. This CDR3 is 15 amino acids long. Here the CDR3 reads CASSLAGGEPGKLFF. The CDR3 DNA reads TGTGCCAGCAGCTTAGCGGGGGGCGAACCCGGAAAACTGTTTTTT.

DNA of the CDR3: TGTGCCAGCAGCGCGGGACTACTGAGCTCCTACGAGCAGTACTTC. It is translated as CASSAGLLSSYEQYF. The chain couples TRBV5-4 to TRBJ2-7, with TRBD2 matching over 7 bases. Per germline, CDR1 SGHNT and CDR2 YYREEE (reference sequence). V gave up 4 bases and J gave up 0 bases; unmatched junction bases: 7. The length of the CDR3 is 15 residues. Using reference TRBV5-4 and TRBJ2-7 for the parts outside the CDR3, the full variable domain is ETGVTQSPTHLIKTRGQQVTLRCSSQSGHNTVSWYQQALGQGPQFIFQYYREEENGRGNFPPRFSGLQFPNYSSELNVNALELDDSALYLCASSAGLLSSYEQYFGPGTRLTVT.

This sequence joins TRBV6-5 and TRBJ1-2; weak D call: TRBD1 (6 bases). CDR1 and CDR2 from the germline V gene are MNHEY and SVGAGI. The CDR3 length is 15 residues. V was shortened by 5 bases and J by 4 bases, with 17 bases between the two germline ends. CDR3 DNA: TGTGCCAGCAGTCCGGCGGGGGGCGCAGGCTATGGCTACACCTTC. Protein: CASSPAGGAGYGYTF.

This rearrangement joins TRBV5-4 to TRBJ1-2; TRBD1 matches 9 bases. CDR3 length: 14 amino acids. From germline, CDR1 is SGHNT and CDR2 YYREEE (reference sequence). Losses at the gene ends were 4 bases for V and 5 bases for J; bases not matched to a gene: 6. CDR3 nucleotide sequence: TGTGCCAGCAGCCCGGGACAGGGAATTTATGGCTACACCTTC. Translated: CASSPGQGIYGYTF. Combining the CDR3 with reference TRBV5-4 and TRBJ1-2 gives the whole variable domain ETGVTQSPTHLIKTRGQQVTLRCSSQSGHNTVSWYQQALGQGPQFIFQYYREEENGRGNFPPRFSGLQFPNYSSELNVNALELDDSALYLCASSPGQGIYGYTFGSGTRLTVV.

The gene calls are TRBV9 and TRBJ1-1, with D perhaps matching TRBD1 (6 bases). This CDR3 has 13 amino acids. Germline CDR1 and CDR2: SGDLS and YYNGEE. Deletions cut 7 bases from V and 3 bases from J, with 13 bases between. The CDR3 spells CASSRDTYTEAFF. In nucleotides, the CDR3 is TGTGCCAGCTCCCGGGACACTTACACTGAAGCTTTCTTT.